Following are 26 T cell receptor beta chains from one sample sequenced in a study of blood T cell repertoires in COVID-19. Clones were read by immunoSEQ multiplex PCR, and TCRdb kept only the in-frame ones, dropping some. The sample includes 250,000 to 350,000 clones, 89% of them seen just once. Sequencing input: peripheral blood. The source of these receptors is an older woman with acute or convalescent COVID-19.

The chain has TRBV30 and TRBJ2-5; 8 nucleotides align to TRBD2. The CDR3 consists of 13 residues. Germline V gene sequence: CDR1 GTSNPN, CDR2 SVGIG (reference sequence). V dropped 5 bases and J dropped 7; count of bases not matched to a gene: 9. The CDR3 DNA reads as TGTGCCTGGCGAACTAGCGGCGGAGGGACCCAGTACTTC. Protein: CAWRTSGGGTQYF.

CDR3 protein: CASSLWTEGRNEQYF. The CDR3 nucleotides are TGTGCCAGCAGCTTATGGACGGAGGGGAGGAACGAGCAGTACTTC. J is TRBJ2-7 and V is TRBV5-8, with a tentative D call TRBD2 (6 bases). Germline lookup yields CDR1 SGHTS and CDR2 YDEGEE. The CDR3 length is 15 residues. V was pared by 2 bases and J by 5 bases, with 17 bases between.

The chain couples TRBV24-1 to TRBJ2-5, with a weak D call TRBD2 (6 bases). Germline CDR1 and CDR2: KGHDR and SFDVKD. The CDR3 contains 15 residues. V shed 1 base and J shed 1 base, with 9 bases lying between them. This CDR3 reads CATSDFGGSQETQYF. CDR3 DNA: TGTGCCACCAGTGATTTCGGAGGGTCCCAAGAGACCCAGTACTTC.

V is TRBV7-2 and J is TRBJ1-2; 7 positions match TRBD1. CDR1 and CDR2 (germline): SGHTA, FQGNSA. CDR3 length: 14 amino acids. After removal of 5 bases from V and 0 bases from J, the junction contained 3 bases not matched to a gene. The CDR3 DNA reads TGTGCCAGCAGCCGGGACAGCTCTAACTATGGCTACACCTTC. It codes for CASSRDSSNYGYTF. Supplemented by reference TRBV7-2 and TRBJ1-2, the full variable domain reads GAGVSQSPSNKVTEKGKDVELRCDPISGHTALYWYRQSLGQGLEFLIYFQGNSAPDKSGLPSDRFSAERTGGSVSTLTIQRTQQEDSAVYLCASSRDSSNYGYTFGSGTRLTVV.

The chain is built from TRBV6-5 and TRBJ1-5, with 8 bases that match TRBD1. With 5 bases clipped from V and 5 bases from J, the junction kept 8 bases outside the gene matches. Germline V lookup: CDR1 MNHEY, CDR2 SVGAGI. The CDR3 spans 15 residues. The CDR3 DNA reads TGTGCCAGCAGTCCGGACAGGGTAGGGGATCAGCCCCAGCATTTT. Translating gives CASSPDRVGDQPQHF.

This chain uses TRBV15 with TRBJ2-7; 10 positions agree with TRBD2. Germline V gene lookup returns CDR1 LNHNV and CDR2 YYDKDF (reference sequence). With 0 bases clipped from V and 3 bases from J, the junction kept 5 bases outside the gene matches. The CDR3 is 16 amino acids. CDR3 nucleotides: TGTGCCACCAGCAGAGATCTGGCTAGCGGGGGCTACGAGCAGTACTTC. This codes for CATSRDLASGGYEQYF.

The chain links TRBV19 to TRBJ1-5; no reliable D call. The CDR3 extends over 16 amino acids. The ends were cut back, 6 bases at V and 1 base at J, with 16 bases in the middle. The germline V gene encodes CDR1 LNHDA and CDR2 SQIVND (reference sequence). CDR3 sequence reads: CASSSGFLGSNQPQHF. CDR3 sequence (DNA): TGTGCCAGTAGCTCCGGGTTTCTCGGGAGCAATCAGCCCCAGCATTTT.

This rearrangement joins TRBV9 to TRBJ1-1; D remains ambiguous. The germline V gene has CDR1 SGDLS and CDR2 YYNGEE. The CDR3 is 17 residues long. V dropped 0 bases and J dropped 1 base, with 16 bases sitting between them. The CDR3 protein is CASSVGAEEFRNTEAFF. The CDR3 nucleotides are TGTGCCAGCAGCGTAGGTGCCGAAGAATTTAGGAACACTGAAGCTTTCTTT.

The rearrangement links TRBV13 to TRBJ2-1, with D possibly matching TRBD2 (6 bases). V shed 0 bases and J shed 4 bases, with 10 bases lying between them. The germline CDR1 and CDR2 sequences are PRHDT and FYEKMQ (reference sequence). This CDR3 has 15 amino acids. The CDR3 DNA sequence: TGTGCCAGCAGCTTAGGCGGGGGAGATTACAATGAGCAGTTCTTC. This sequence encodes CASSLGGGDYNEQFF.

CDR3 sequence reads: CASSSDREETQYF. The DNA for the CDR3 is TGTGCCAGTAGCTCGGACAGGGAAGAGACCCAGTACTTC. The chain carries TRBV19 and TRBJ2-5; 8 positions agree with TRBD1. Trimming at V came to 6 bases and at J to 3 bases, leaving 3 bases not matched to a gene. This CDR3 comprises 13 residues. CDR1 is LNHDA, CDR2 SQIVND, per germline (reference sequence).

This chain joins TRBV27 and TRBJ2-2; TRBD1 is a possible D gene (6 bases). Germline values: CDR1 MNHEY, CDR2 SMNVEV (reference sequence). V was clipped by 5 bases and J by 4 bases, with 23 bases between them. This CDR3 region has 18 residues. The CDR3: CASSEYRVLTVSTGELFF. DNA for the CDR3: TGTGCCAGCAGTGAATACAGGGTTTTGACTGTGAGCACCGGGGAGCTGTTTTTT.

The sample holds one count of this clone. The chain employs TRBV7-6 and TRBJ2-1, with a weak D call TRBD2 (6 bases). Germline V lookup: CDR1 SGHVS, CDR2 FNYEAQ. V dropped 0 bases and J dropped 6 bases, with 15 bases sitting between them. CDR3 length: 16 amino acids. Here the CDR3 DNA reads TGTGCCAGCAGCTTAGCGAAGGGGCGGGGCGGCAATGAGCAGTTCTTC. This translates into CASSLAKGRGGNEQFF.

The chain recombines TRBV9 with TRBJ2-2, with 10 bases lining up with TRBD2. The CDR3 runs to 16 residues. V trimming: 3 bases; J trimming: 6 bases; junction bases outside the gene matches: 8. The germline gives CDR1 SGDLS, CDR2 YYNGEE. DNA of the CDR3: TGTGCCAGCAGCGCCACTAGCGGGGTTGTTCCCGGGGAGCTGTTTTTT. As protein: CASSATSGVVPGELFF.

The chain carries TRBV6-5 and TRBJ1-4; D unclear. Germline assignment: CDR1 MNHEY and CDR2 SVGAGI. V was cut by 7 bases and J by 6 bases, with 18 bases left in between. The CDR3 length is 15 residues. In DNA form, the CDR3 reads TGTGCCAGCACACCCCGGGGAGGGTCCGATGAAAAACTGTTTTTT. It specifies CASTPRGGSDEKLFF.

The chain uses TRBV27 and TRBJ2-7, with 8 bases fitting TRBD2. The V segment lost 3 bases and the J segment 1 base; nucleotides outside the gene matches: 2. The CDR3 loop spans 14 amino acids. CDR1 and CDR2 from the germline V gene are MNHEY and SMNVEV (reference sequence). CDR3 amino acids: CASSFGGRSYEQYF. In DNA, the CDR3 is TGTGCCAGCAGTTTTGGCGGGAGGTCCTACGAGCAGTACTTC.

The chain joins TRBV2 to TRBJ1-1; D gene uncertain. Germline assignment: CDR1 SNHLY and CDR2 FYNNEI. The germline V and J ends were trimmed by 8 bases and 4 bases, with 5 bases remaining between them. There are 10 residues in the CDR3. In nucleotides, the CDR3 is TGTGCCAGCCGGGGCACTGAAGCTTTCTTT. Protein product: CASRGTEAFF.

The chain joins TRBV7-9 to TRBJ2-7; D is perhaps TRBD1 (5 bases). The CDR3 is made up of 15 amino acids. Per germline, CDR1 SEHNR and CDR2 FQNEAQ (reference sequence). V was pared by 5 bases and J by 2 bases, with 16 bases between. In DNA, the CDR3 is TGTGCCAGCAGCGCCCAGAACGGACACCCCTACGAGCAGTACTTC. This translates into CASSAQNGHPYEQYF.

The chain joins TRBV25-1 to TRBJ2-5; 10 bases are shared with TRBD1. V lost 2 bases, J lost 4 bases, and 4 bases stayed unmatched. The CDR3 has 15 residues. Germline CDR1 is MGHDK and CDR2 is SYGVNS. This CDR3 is CASSEGQGVGETQYF. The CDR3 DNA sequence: TGTGCCAGCAGTGAAGGACAGGGGGTTGGAGAGACCCAGTACTTC.

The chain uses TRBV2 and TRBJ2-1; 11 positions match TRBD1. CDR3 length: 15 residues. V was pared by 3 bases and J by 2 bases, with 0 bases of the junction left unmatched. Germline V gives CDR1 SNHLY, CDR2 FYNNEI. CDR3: CASSEGQGAYNEQFF. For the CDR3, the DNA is TGTGCCAGCAGTGAGGGACAGGGGGCCTACAATGAGCAGTTCTTC.

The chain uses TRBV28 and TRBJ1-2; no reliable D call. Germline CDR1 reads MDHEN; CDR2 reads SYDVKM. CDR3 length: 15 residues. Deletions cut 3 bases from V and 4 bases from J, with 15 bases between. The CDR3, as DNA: TGTGCCAGCAGTTTGGGAGGACCCCAGTCCTATGGCTACACCTTC. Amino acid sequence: CASSLGGPQSYGYTF.

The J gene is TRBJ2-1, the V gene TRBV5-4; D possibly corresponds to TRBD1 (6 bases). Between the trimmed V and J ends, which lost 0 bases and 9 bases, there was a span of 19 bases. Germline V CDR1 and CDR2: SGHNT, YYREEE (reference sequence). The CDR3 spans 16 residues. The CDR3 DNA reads TGTGCCAGCAGCTTGGGGTTAGGACAGTTGGGGAGTGAGCAGTTCTTC. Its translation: CASSLGLGQLGSEQFF.

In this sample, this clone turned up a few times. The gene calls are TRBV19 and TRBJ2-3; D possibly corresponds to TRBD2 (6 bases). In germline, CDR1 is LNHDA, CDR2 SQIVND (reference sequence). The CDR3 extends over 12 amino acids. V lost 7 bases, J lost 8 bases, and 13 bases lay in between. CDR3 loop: CASTTSYGTQYF. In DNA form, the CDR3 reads TGTGCCAGTACCACTAGCTATGGTACGCAGTATTTT.

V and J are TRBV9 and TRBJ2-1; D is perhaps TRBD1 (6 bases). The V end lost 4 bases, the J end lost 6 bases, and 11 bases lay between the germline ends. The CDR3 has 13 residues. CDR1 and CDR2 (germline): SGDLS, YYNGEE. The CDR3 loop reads CASSLQGANEQFF. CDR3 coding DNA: TGTGCCAGCAGCTTACAGGGTGCCAATGAGCAGTTCTTC.

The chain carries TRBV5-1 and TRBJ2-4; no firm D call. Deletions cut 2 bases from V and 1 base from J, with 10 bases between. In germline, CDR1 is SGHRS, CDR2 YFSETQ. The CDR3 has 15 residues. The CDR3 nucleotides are TGCGCCAGCAGCTTAGAGCGATGGGCCAAAAACATTCAGTACTTC. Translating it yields CASSLERWAKNIQYF.

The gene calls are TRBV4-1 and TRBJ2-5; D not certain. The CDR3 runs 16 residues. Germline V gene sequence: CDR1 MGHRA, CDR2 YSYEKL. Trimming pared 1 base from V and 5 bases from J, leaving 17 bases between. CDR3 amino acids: CASSQGPGLGAETQYF. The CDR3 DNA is TGCGCCAGCAGCCAAGGCCCCGGGTTAGGTGCTGAGACCCAGTACTTC.

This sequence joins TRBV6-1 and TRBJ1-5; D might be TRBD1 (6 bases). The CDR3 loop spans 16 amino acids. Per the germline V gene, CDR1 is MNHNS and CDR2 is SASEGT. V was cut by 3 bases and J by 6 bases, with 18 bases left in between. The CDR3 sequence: CASSEMHPSGAQPQHF. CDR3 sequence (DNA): TGTGCCAGCAGTGAGATGCACCCGTCAGGGGCTCAGCCCCAGCATTTT.